This T cell receptor beta chain was profiled in a study of blood T cell repertoires in COVID-19. This CDR3 has 13 residues. V shed 5 bases and J shed 7 bases, with 12 bases lying between them. Germline lookup yields CDR1 LGHDT and CDR2 YNNKEL (reference sequence). Methods used by the authors: Researchers report that nucleated cell counts were estimated from reference gene primer amplification. The protocol was immunoSEQ multiplex PCR, while the TCRdb copy is restricted to in-frame clones and leaves out a portion. V, J and clone size derive from that table, while D and trimming were established from the DNA sequence. Of around 470,000 clones listed, around 91% are singletons.

The material sequenced was PBMCs or T cells enriched from blood (not recorded which). The chain uses TRBV3-1 (or the pseudogene TRBV3-2) and TRBJ2-1, with D unclear. The sequence derives from a man between 18 and 35 years old who had recovered from COVID-19. This CDR3 reads CASSDRLENEQFF. For the CDR3, the DNA is TGTGCCAGCAGCGATCGCCTAGAAAATGAGCAGTTCTTC.